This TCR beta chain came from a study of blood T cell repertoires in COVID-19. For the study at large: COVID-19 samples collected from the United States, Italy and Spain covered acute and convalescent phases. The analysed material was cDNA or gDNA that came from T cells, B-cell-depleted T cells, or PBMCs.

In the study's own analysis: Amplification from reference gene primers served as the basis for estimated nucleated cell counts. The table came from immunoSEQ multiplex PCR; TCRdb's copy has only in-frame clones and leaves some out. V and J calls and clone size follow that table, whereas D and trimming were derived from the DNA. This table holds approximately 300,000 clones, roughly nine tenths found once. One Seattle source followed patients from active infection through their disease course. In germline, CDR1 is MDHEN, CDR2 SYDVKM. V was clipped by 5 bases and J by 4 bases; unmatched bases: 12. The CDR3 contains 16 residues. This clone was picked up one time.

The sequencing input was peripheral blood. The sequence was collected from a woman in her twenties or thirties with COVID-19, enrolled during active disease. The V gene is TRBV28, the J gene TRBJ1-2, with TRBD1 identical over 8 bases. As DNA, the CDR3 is TGTGCCAGCAGTCACATCCCTACGACAGGGGCCTATGGCTACACCTTC. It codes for CASSHIPTTGAYGYTF.